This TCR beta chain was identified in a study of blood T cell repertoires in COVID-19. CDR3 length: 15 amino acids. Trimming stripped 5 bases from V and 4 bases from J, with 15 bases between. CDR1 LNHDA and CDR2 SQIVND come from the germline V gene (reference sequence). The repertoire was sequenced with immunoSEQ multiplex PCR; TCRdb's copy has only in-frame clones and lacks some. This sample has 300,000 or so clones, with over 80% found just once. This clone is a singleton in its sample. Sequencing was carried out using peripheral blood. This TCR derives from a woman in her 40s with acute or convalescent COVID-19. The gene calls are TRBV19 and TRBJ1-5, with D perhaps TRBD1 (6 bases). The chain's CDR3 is CASSLTEQGNQPQHF. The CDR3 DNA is TGTGCCAGTAGTTTAACGGAACAGGGTAATCAGCCCCAGCATTTT. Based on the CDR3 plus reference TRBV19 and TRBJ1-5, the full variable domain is DGGITQSPKYLFRKEGQNVTLSCEQNLNHDAMYWYRQDPGQGLRLIYYSQIVNDFQKGDIAEGYSVSREKKESFPLTVTSAQKNPTAFYLCASSLTEQGNQPQHFGDGTRLSIL.